Sequencing of this T cell receptor beta chain was carried out in a study of Tregs in tolerant kidney transplant recipients. CDR3 length: 14 amino acids. Germline values: CDR1 SEHNR, CDR2 FQNEAQ (reference sequence). V lost 1 base and J 5 bases, leaving 6 bases between the germline ends. Here immunoSEQ multiplex PCR was the method, and the copy in TCRdb shows in-frame clones only, minus some. Of under 95,000 clones listed, approximately 90% are singletons. The origin of this receptor is a human donor who received a combined kidney and bone marrow transplant. The material was Tregs from blood, obtained before the transplant. The chain uses TRBV7-9 and TRBJ1-6; tentatively, D is TRBD1 (6 bases). The CDR3 DNA follows: TGTGCCAGCAGCTTAGGACAGGATAATTCACCCCTCCACTTT. It specifies CASSLGQDNSPLHF.